What follows are 5 T cell receptor beta chains derived from one specimen sequenced in a study of blood T cell repertoires in COVID-19. Produced via immunoSEQ multiplex PCR; TCRdb's table is partial and in-frame only. This table has hundreds of thousands of clones, 87% appearing once. The sample consisted of peripheral blood. These receptors originate from a man aged 55 to 69 who had recovered from COVID-19.

The gene calls are TRBV6-5 and TRBJ1-5, with D possibly being TRBD1 (5 bases). Germline assignment: CDR1 MNHEY and CDR2 SVGAGI. Trimming pared 2 bases from V and 5 bases from J, leaving 10 bases between. This CDR3 contains 14 residues. CDR3 sequence (DNA): TGTGCCAGCAGTTACATCCAGGGTGATCAGCCCCAGCATTTT. Its translation: CASSYIQGDQPQHF.

The V gene is TRBV3-1 (or the pseudogene TRBV3-2), the J gene TRBJ2-7; D possibly corresponds to TRBD1 (7 bases). Per germline, CDR1 LGHDT and CDR2 YNNKEL (reference sequence). V lost 4 bases, J lost 2 bases, and 18 bases lay in between. CDR3 length: 16 residues. CDR3 nucleotide sequence: TGTGCCAGCAGCCGCCGAGTCCAGGGGGGTCCCTACGAGCAGTACTTC. Its translation: CASSRRVQGGPYEQYF.

V is TRBV12-3 or TRBV12-4 and J is TRBJ2-3; maybe TRBD1 (6 bases). The CDR3 has 11 residues. The V and J ends lost 6 bases and 10 bases respectively, with 11 bases between them. The CDR3 sequence: CASRTQGPQYF. As DNA, the CDR3 is TGTGCCAGCAGGACACAGGGACCGCAGTATTTT.

V usage is TRBV5-6 and J usage is TRBJ1-2, with 10 bases identical to TRBD1. The CDR3 loop spans 15 amino acids. Germline loops: CDR1 SGHDT, CDR2 YYEEEE. V shed 4 bases and J 5 bases; nucleotides not matched to a gene: 8. The CDR3 sequence: CASSVGDRGLYGYTF. Written as DNA, the CDR3 is TGTGCCAGCAGCGTCGGCGACAGGGGGCTTTATGGCTACACCTTC.

The chain has TRBV5-1 and TRBJ2-2; no firm D call. The CDR3 runs 12 residues. CDR1 SGHRS and CDR2 YFSETQ come from the germline V gene. V lost 5 bases and J lost 3, with 5 bases in between. This chain's CDR3 is CASRVDTGELFF. CDR3 nucleotide sequence: TGCGCCAGCAGGGTAGACACCGGGGAGCTGTTTTTT.